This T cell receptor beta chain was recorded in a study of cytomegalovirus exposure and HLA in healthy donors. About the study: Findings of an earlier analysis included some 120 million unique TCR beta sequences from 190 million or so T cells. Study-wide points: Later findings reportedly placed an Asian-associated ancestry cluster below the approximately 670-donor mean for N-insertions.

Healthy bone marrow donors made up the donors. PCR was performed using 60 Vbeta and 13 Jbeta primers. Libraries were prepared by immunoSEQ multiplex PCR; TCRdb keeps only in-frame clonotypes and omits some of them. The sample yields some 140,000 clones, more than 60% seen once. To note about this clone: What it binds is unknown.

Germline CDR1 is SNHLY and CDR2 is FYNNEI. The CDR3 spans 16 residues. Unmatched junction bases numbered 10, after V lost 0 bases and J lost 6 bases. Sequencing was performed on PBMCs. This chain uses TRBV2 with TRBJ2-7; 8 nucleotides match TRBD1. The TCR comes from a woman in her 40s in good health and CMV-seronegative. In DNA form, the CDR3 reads TGTGCCAGCAGTGAAGCTAGCCAGGGGGCCCGTCTCGAGCAGTACTTC. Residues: CASSEASQGARLEQYF.